The text below deals with one TCR beta chain. This sample is part of a study of blood T cell repertoires in COVID-19. Study context: The United States, Italy and Spain were the sources of the acute and convalescent COVID-19 samples. T cells, B-cell-depleted T cells, or PBMCs provided the cDNA or gDNA that served as material.

Original processing notes: Amplification of reference gene primers provided the estimated nucleated cell counts. Sequencing was performed with immunoSEQ multiplex PCR; in TCRdb, only in-frame clones are kept and a portion is missing. V and J calls and clone size come straight from that table; D and trimming were deduced from the DNA. Of around 380,000 clones in the sample, roughly 77% were seen once. CDR3 length: 15 amino acids. With V trimmed by 5 bases and J by 4 bases, 7 bases remained unmatched. Looked up from germline, CDR1 is SGHRS and CDR2 is YFSETQ. The sample consisted of peripheral blood. The rearrangement uses TRBV5-1 and TRBJ1-1, with 11 bases that match TRBD1. This sequence originates from a human donor with acute or convalescent COVID-19. The donor label of this sample is uncertain. The CDR3 loop reads CASRGQGDLGTEAFF. CDR3 in DNA: TGCGCCAGCAGGGGACAGGGGGACTTGGGCACTGAAGCTTTCTTT.